Listed below are T cell receptor beta chains from one sample, sequenced in a study of T cells after yellow fever vaccination. TCRdb ran MiXCR on the 5' RACE reads and lists one entry per CDR3 protein. Of around 350,000 distinct CDR3 sequences listed, 6% to 8% are singletons. Sample: PBMCs, taken 5 days after the yellow fever booster vaccination. Every receptor here comes from a man aged 25-45 years who received the YFV17D yellow fever vaccine. Each CDR3 is given with its conserved first and last residue. Each record gives: CDR3 DNA, CDR3 protein, V gene, D gene, clone size, J gene. A D gene is named only where the DNA matches it firmly. Not all rows give a size; the values are once, few, many and, for expanded clones, a class.

cdr3_nt: TGTGCCAGCAGAAGCCGGGACAGGGTCACCGGGGAGCTGTTTTTT
cdr3_aa: CASRSRDRVTGELFF
v_call: TRBV5-6
d_call: TRBD1
clone_size: few
j_call: TRBJ2-2

cdr3_nt: TGCAGTGCTAGAGATAGTGGGCCTAGCGGGAGGGGCGATACGCAGTATTTT
cdr3_aa: CSARDSGPSGRGDTQYF
v_call: TRBV20-1
d_call: TRBD2
clone_size: many
j_call: TRBJ2-3

cdr3_nt: TGTGCCAGCAGCTACCCCCCGGGGGGGCTCAAAGAGACCCAGTACTTC
cdr3_aa: CASSYPPGGLKETQYF
v_call: TRBV7-2
d_call: TRBD2
clone_size: NA
j_call: TRBJ2-5

cdr3_nt: TGTGCCAGCAGTTTCCCAAAAACCAACGTCCTGACTTTC
cdr3_aa: CASSFPKTNVLTF
v_call: TRBV28
d_call: NA
clone_size: many
j_call: TRBJ2-6

cdr3_nt: TGTGCCAGCTCCCTAACTAGCGGGAGTGACTATGAGCAGTTCTTC
cdr3_aa: CASSLTSGSDYEQFF
v_call: TRBV18
d_call: TRBD2
clone_size: few
j_call: TRBJ2-1

cdr3_nt: TGTGCCACCAGCAGAGTGATTGGCAGCTCGGAGCAGCCCCAGCATTTT
cdr3_aa: CATSRVIGSSEQPQHF
v_call: TRBV15
d_call: NA
clone_size: few
j_call: TRBJ1-5

cdr3_nt: TGTGCCAGCAGTTACCTCCTGGCAGGCCAACCGGGGGAGCTGTTTTTT
cdr3_aa: CASSYLLAGQPGELFF
v_call: TRBV6-2/TRBV6-3
d_call: NA
clone_size: few
j_call: TRBJ2-2

cdr3_nt: TGCATCTGCGGCCAGGGGGCGGGAAATGAGCAGTTCTTC
cdr3_aa: CICGQGAGNEQFF
v_call: TRBV1
d_call: NA
clone_size: once
j_call: TRBJ2-1

cdr3_nt: TGCGCCAGCAGCTTCATGGACAGGGGAGAGACCCAGTACTTC
cdr3_aa: CASSFMDRGETQYF
v_call: TRBV5-1
d_call: TRBD1
clone_size: few
j_call: TRBJ2-5

cdr3_nt: TGTGCCAGCAGCTCCGCGGGGGGGAACTACAATGAGCAGTTCTTC
cdr3_aa: CASSSAGGNYNEQFF
v_call: TRBV7-2
d_call: TRBD2
clone_size: many
j_call: TRBJ2-1

cdr3_nt: TGTGCCAGCAGCGTAGGAGGGGACAGGGGAGAGACCCAGTACTTC
cdr3_aa: CASSVGGDRGETQYF
v_call: TRBV9
d_call: TRBD1
clone_size: NA
j_call: TRBJ2-5

cdr3_nt: TGCAGCGTTGAGGGTGTGGGAGGTGGCGAGCAGTACTTC
cdr3_aa: CSVEGVGGGEQYF
v_call: TRBV29-1
d_call: NA
clone_size: few
j_call: TRBJ2-7

cdr3_nt: TGTGCCAGCAGCTTAGAGGTCGGGAGAGTAGATACGCAGTATTTT
cdr3_aa: CASSLEVGRVDTQYF
v_call: TRBV7-2
d_call: NA
clone_size: NA
j_call: TRBJ2-3

cdr3_nt: TGCAGCGTTAAACTAGCGGAGGAGGCCTACTTC
cdr3_aa: CSVKLAEEAYF
v_call: TRBV29-1
d_call: TRBD2
clone_size: few
j_call: TRBJ2-5

cdr3_nt: TGTGCCAGCAGTTTCGGGACAGGGACAGATGATCAAGAGACCCAGTACTTC
cdr3_aa: CASSFGTGTDDQETQYF
v_call: TRBV12-3/TRBV12-4
d_call: TRBD1
clone_size: few
j_call: TRBJ2-5

cdr3_nt: TGCGCCAGCACCCCGACAGGCCAAGAGACCCAGTACTTC
cdr3_aa: CASTPTGQETQYF
v_call: TRBV5-1
d_call: NA
clone_size: NA
j_call: TRBJ2-5

cdr3_nt: TGTGCCAGCAGCAAAGCCGCGGGCGTTAGGACGTACAATGAGCAGTTCTTC
cdr3_aa: CASSKAAGVRTYNEQFF
v_call: TRBV21-1
d_call: NA
clone_size: many
j_call: TRBJ2-1

cdr3_nt: TGCAGTGCTAGGGTTGCTAGCGGGAGCATAAGCTCCTACAATGAGCAGTTCTTC
cdr3_aa: CSARVASGSISSYNEQFF
v_call: TRBV20-1
d_call: TRBD2
clone_size: once
j_call: TRBJ2-1

cdr3_nt: TGTGCCAGCAGCTTTTCACCATCAGATACGCAGTATTTT
cdr3_aa: CASSFSPSDTQYF
v_call: TRBV7-8
d_call: NA
clone_size: many
j_call: TRBJ2-3

cdr3_nt: TGTGCCAGCTCGACTCCAGGGGGTGAGACCCAGTACTTC
cdr3_aa: CASSTPGGETQYF
v_call: TRBV18
d_call: TRBD1
clone_size: many
j_call: TRBJ2-5

cdr3_nt: TGTGCCAGCAGTTTAATTAACGACCAAGAGACCCAGTACTTC
cdr3_aa: CASSLINDQETQYF
v_call: TRBV27
d_call: NA
clone_size: few
j_call: TRBJ2-5

cdr3_nt: TGTGCCAGCAGTGCCCCACTGGGTGGGCACGAGCAGTACTTC
cdr3_aa: CASSAPLGGHEQYF
v_call: TRBV25-1
d_call: NA
clone_size: few
j_call: TRBJ2-7